These T cell receptor beta chains were read from a single sample in a study of blood T cell repertoires in COVID-19. TCRdb's table, derived via immunoSEQ multiplex PCR, lists solely in-frame clones and lacks some. The sample contains hundreds of thousands of clones, about 90% of which appear only once. Material for sequencing was peripheral blood. These receptor sequences come from a woman aged 30 to 39 who had recovered from COVID-19. CDR3s include the opening cysteine and the closing phenylalanine or tryptophan. The order of the fields is clone size, J gene, V gene, D gene, CDR3 protein, CDR3 DNA. D genes are given only for firm matches. Clone size is given for some rows only: seen once, a few or many times, or a class if the clone is expanded.

.,TRBJ1-1,TRBV18,.,CASSPGQWNTEAFF,TGTGCCAGCTCACCAGGACAGTGGAACACTGAAGCTTTCTTT
.,TRBJ1-3,TRBV27,.,CASSSYSGNTIYF,TGTGCCAGCAGTTCGTACTCTGGAAACACCATATATTTT
.,TRBJ2-7,TRBV11-2,.,CASSFFRDSVYEQYF,TGTGCCAGCAGCTTCTTCCGGGACTCCGTCTACGAGCAGTACTTC
.,TRBJ1-1,TRBV11-3,.,CASSPGGTENTEAFF,TGTGCCAGCAGCCCTGGCGGGACGGAGAACACTGAAGCTTTCTTT
.,TRBJ2-3,TRBV7-8,.,CASSLLVPGAHTSTDTQYF,TGTGCCAGCAGCTTACTTGTGCCGGGAGCCCATACTAGCACAGATACGCAGTATTTT
.,TRBJ1-1,TRBV6-6,TRBD1,CASSRTTGGDTEAFF,TGTGCCAGCAGCCGAACGACAGGGGGGGACACTGAAGCTTTCTTT
.,TRBJ2-4,TRBV19,.,CASNAGGKAKNIQYF,TGTGCCAGTAACGCAGGGGGGAAAGCCAAAAACATTCAGTACTTC
.,TRBJ2-2,TRBV28,.,CASSLRWRPAGELFF,TGTGCCAGCAGCCTGAGGTGGAGGCCGGCCGGGGAGCTGTTTTTT
.,TRBJ1-2,TRBV7-2,.,CASREQSNYGYTF,TGTGCCAGCAGGGAGCAGTCTAACTATGGCTACACCTTC
.,TRBJ1-2,TRBV13,TRBD1,CASSAGQGSHGYTF,TGTGCCAGCAGCGCGGGACAGGGGAGCCATGGCTACACCTTC
.,TRBJ2-7,TRBV5-6,TRBD1,CASSSGQGGTYEQYF,TGTGCCAGCAGCTCAGGACAGGGGGGGACCTACGAGCAGTACTTC
.,TRBJ2-3,TRBV5-4,TRBD1,CASSPRTGQADTQYF,TGTGCCAGCAGCCCGAGGACAGGGCAAGCAGATACGCAGTATTTT
.,TRBJ2-2,TRBV2,.,CASSEDLYTGELFF,TGTGCCAGCAGCGAGGACTTATACACCGGGGAGCTGTTTTTT
.,TRBJ2-3,TRBV11-2,.,CASSLARDTDTQYF,TGTGCCAGCAGCTTAGCGCGGGATACGGATACGCAGTATTTT
few,TRBJ2-2,TRBV5-1,.,CASRRLMNTGELFF,TGCGCCAGCCGCAGACTCATGAACACCGGGGAGCTGTTTTTT
few,TRBJ1-5,TRBV19,TRBD1,CASSPRQGFGVVQPQHF,TGTGCCAGTTCCCCCAGACAGGGTTTTGGTGTCGTTCAGCCCCAGCATTTT
.,TRBJ1-2,TRBV4-1,.,CASSQETRANYGYTF,TGCGCCAGCAGCCAAGAAACCCGAGCTAACTATGGCTACACCTTC
.,TRBJ2-1,TRBV4-3,.,CASSQEHQDSRSSYNEQFF,TGCGCCAGCAGCCAAGAACATCAGGACTCCCGAAGCTCCTACAATGAGCAGTTCTTC
.,TRBJ2-3,TRBV18,.,CASSPTGEADTQYF,TGTGCCAGCTCACCCACAGGCGAGGCAGATACGCAGTATTTT
.,TRBJ2-1,TRBV24-1,TRBD1,CATSDLRDSHNEQFF,TGTGCCACCAGTGATCTCCGGGACAGCCACAATGAGCAGTTCTTC
once,TRBJ2-7,TRBV29-1,.,CSGAGAYEQYF,TGCAGCGGCGCAGGGGCGTACGAGCAGTACTTC
.,TRBJ1-4,TRBV7-7,.,CASSSGDVGEKLFF,TGTGCTAGCAGCTCCGGGGATGTCGGTGAAAAACTGTTTTTT
.,TRBJ2-7,TRBV28,TRBD1,CASSLGPLKGQGPQKAYEQYF,TGTGCCAGCAGTTTGGGCCCGTTAAAAGGACAGGGCCCCCAGAAAGCCTACGAGCAGTACTTC
.,TRBJ2-5,TRBV7-2,.,CASSFLQQETQYF,TGTGCCAGCAGCTTTTTGCAGCAAGAGACCCAGTACTTC
.,TRBJ1-1,TRBV14,TRBD1,CASSQGVQGTEAFF,TGTGCCAGCAGCCAAGGAGTACAGGGGACTGAAGCTTTCTTT
few,TRBJ2-1,TRBV4-3,.,CASSRGDWGEQFF,TGCGCCAGCAGCCGAGGGGACTGGGGTGAGCAGTTCTTC
.,TRBJ2-1,TRBV5-4,TRBD1,CASSLDRASYNEQFF,TGTGCCAGCAGCCTAGACAGGGCCTCCTACAATGAGCAGTTCTTC
.,TRBJ1-2,TRBV6-5,.,CASGADPIYGYTF,TGTGCCAGTGGGGCAGATCCTATATATGGCTACACCTTC
.,TRBJ2-3,TRBV5-1,TRBD1,CASSVRQGGTDTQYF,TGCGCCAGCAGCGTAAGACAGGGTGGCACAGATACGCAGTATTTT
.,TRBJ2-3,TRBV7-6,TRBD2,CASSFPRIIAGASTDTQYF,TGTGCCAGCAGCTTTCCACGAATTATAGCGGGAGCGAGCACAGATACGCAGTATTTT
.,TRBJ2-3,TRBV5-4,.,CASSFGSALTRGTQYF,TGTGCCAGCAGCTTTGGCAGCGCCCTGACCCGAGGAACGCAGTATTTT
.,TRBJ2-7,TRBV24-1,.,CATSNPGLEQYF,TGTGCCACTTCCAATCCGGGGTTAGAGCAGTACTTC
.,TRBJ2-1,TRBV7-2,.,CASSPLRTGSSYNEQFF,TGTGCCAGCAGCCCACTTAGGACGGGAAGCTCCTACAATGAGCAGTTCTTC
.,TRBJ2-7,TRBV7-8,.,CASSPANYEQYF,TGTGCCAGCAGCCCAGCCAATTACGAGCAGTACTTC
.,TRBJ2-3,TRBV6-2/TRBV6-3,.,CASSYGRRGGADTQYF,TGTGCCAGCAGTTACGGTCGGCGGGGAGGCGCAGATACGCAGTATTTT
.,TRBJ2-7,TRBV7-9,.,CASSSKGYEQYF,TGTGCCAGCAGCTCCAAGGGGTACGAGCAGTACTTC
.,TRBJ1-3,TRBV10-3,.,CAISDQGRSGNTIYF,TGTGCCATCAGTGATCAGGGCCGCTCTGGAAACACCATATATTTT
.,TRBJ1-2,TRBV6-5,TRBD1,CASRSPGPGGRGYTF,TGTGCCAGCAGGTCCCCGGGACCAGGGGGACGTGGCTACACCTTC
.,TRBJ2-7,TRBV5-5,.,CASSFGGAYEQYF,TGTGCCAGCAGCTTTGGGGGCGCCTACGAGCAGTACTTC
.,TRBJ1-6,TRBV7-8,TRBD1,CASSSGQAFNSPLHF,TGTGCCAGCAGCTCGGGACAGGCTTTTAATTCACCCCTCCACTTT
.,TRBJ2-1,TRBV7-3,.,CASSLTSRQIPSVGGNEQFF,TGTGCCAGCAGCTTAACGTCGCGGCAAATCCCGAGCGTAGGGGGCAATGAGCAGTTCTTC
.,TRBJ2-1,TRBV30,.,CAWTPTRSYNEQFF,TGTGCCTGGACCCCGACTAGATCCTACAATGAGCAGTTCTTC
.,TRBJ2-1,TRBV5-1,TRBD2,CASSPELAGGYNEQFF,TGCGCCAGCAGCCCGGAACTAGCGGGAGGCTACAATGAGCAGTTCTTC
.,TRBJ2-1,TRBV5-1,.,CASSAGLVRNEQFF,TGCGCCAGCAGCGCCGGTTTGGTCCGCAATGAGCAGTTCTTC
.,TRBJ2-7,TRBV2,TRBD1,CASKGTGTVLLEQYF,TGTGCCAGCAAAGGGACCGGGACAGTTCTCTTAGAGCAGTACTTC
.,TRBJ2-1,TRBV19,.,CASSSGRLASSYNEQFF,TGTGCCAGTAGTAGCGGCCGATTAGCGAGCTCCTACAATGAGCAGTTCTTC
.,TRBJ1-2,TRBV5-5,.,CASSWEAGVDGYTF,TGTGCCAGCAGCTGGGAAGCCGGGGTAGATGGCTACACCTTC
.,TRBJ2-2,TRBV19,.,CASSIAPRTGELFF,TGTGCCAGTAGTATAGCCCCGAGGACCGGGGAGCTGTTTTTT
.,TRBJ1-3,TRBV4-1,.,CASSPLITGSGNTIYF,TGCGCCAGCAGCCCTCTTATCACCGGGTCTGGAAACACCATATATTTT
.,TRBJ1-4,TRBV19,.,CASSIDRQGRNEKLFF,TGTGCCAGTAGTATAGATCGCCAGGGCCGTAATGAAAAACTGTTTTTT
many,TRBJ2-2,TRBV7-3,TRBD2,CASSLGSGRKSGELFF,TGTGCCAGCAGCTTAGGTAGCGGGAGGAAGTCCGGGGAGCTGTTTTTT
.,TRBJ2-1,TRBV12-3/TRBV12-4,.,CASSLLVPNEQFF,TGTGCCAGCAGTTTACTAGTACCCAATGAGCAGTTCTTC
.,TRBJ1-1,TRBV19,.,CASSHLGGNTEAFF,TGTGCCAGTAGCCACCTAGGGGGGAACACTGAAGCTTTCTTT
.,TRBJ1-5,TRBV18,.,CASSPRGSQPQHF,TGTGCCAGCTCACCACGAGGAAGCCAGCCCCAGCATTTT
few,TRBJ2-7,TRBV5-1,.,CASSRDNSYEQYF,TGCGCCAGCAGCCGGGACAACTCCTACGAGCAGTACTTC
.,TRBJ2-1,TRBV6-2/TRBV6-3,TRBD1,CASSYSTQGAREQFF,TGTGCCAGCAGTTACTCTACTCAGGGGGCGCGGGAGCAGTTCTTC
.,TRBJ2-7,TRBV27,TRBD2,CASSFGAGGYEQYF,TGTGCCAGCAGTTTCGGGGCGGGGGGCTACGAGCAGTACTTC